The 22 T cell receptor beta chains given below trace back to one sample, sequenced in a study of T cell changes during pregnancy in multiple sclerosis. Profiled with immunoSEQ multiplex PCR; TCRdb holds only in-frame clones, not every one. Of roughly 60,000 clones in the sample, 80% to 95% were seen once. The starting material was peripheral blood, obtained in the second trimester of pregnancy. These receptors all come from a female donor in good health, enrolled as a control in a pregnancy study.

This chain joins TRBV28 and TRBJ1-5; no clear D. The CDR3 length is 13 residues. Germline V lookup: CDR1 MDHEN, CDR2 SYDVKM. Trimming took off 5 bases at V and 4 bases at J, with 9 bases between the two ends. CDR3 bases: TGTGCCAGCAGTCCCAGAACGAATCAGCCCCAGCATTTT. Translated, it gives CASSPRTNQPQHF.

This CDR3 is CASSLAGGYTEAFF. The CDR3 coding sequence is TGTGCCAGCAGCTTGGCAGGGGGTTATACTGAAGCTTTCTTT. The chain is built from TRBV5-4 and TRBJ1-1, with 7 bases aligning to TRBD1. Germline CDR1 SGHNT, CDR2 YYREEE (reference sequence). There are 14 residues in the CDR3. With 0 bases clipped from V and 5 bases from J, the junction kept 4 bases outside the gene matches.

The gene calls are TRBV18 and TRBJ1-5; possible D gene TRBD1, 6 bases. The V and J ends lost 3 bases and 7 bases respectively, with 10 bases between them. The CDR3 loop spans 13 amino acids. CDR1 KGHSH and CDR2 LQKENI come from the germline V gene. The CDR3: CASSPDRLQPQHF. In nucleotides, the CDR3 is TGTGCCAGCTCACCCGACAGGCTCCAGCCCCAGCATTTT.

The V gene is TRBV9, the J gene TRBJ2-5, with TRBD2 matching 7 bases. The length of the CDR3 is 17 residues. Germline V gene lookup returns CDR1 SGDLS and CDR2 YYNGEE. The V segment lost 0 bases and the J segment 0 bases; nucleotides outside the gene matches: 8. As DNA, the CDR3 is TGTGCCAGCAGCGTAGATGTGGGACTAACGTACCAAGAGACCCAGTACTTC. As protein: CASSVDVGLTYQETQYF.

The rearrangement joins TRBV6-1 to TRBJ2-7; 9 nucleotides line up with TRBD2. Germline values: CDR1 MNHNS, CDR2 SASEGT. The CDR3 has 15 residues. J gave up 0 bases and V 4 bases, and 4 bases lay outside the gene matches. CDR3 nucleotide sequence: TGTGCCAGCAGTGCTATAGCGGGAGTCTCCTACGAGCAGTACTTC. Its protein product is CASSAIAGVSYEQYF.

The chain recombines TRBV28 with TRBJ2-5; 7 bases fit TRBD2. CDR1 and CDR2 from the germline V gene are MDHEN and SYDVKM. The length of the CDR3 is 16 residues. Trimming at V came to 2 bases and at J to 0 bases, leaving 6 bases not matched to a gene. For the CDR3, the DNA is TGTGCCAGCAGTTTACGGGGCCTAGCGGACCAAGAGACCCAGTACTTC. Amino acid sequence: CASSLRGLADQETQYF.

This sequence joins TRBV20-1 and TRBJ2-7; D is possibly TRBD2 (6 bases). Germline loops: CDR1 DFQATT, CDR2 SNEGSKA (reference sequence). Trimming cost V 3 bases and J 4 bases, with 7 bases left between them. The CDR3 sequence is 11 residues long. CDR3 residues: CSASAGYEQYF. Written as DNA, the CDR3 is TGCAGTGCTAGTGCGGGGTACGAGCAGTACTTC.

The chain uses TRBV19 and TRBJ1-6; D possibly corresponds to TRBD1 (6 bases). Germline V gene lookup returns CDR1 LNHDA and CDR2 SQIVND (reference sequence). V dropped 3 bases and J dropped 7 bases, with 13 bases sitting between them. This CDR3 spans 15 amino acids. The CDR3 region is CASSIGGRTNSPLHF. As DNA, the CDR3 is TGTGCCAGTAGTATCGGGGGGCGGACAAATTCACCCCTCCACTTT.

The CDR3 sequence is CASSQGLAGHTGELFF. CDR3 nucleotide sequence: TGTGCCAGCAGCCAAGGACTAGCGGGACACACCGGGGAGCTGTTTTTT. This chain connects TRBV11-2 to TRBJ2-2; TRBD2 agrees at 12 bases. Germline values: CDR1 SGHAT, CDR2 FQNNGV. The ends lost 5 bases at V and 3 bases at J; junction bases unmatched: 4. The CDR3 runs to 16 residues. The full variable domain, in which reference TRBV11-2 and TRBJ2-2 provide the parts outside the CDR3, is EAGVAQSPRYKIIEKRQSVAFWCNPISGHATLYWYQQILGQGPKLLIQFQNNGVVDDSQLPKDRFSAERLKGVDSTLKIQPAKLEDSAVYLCASSQGLAGHTGELFFGEGSRLTVL.

The chain carries TRBV7-2 and TRBJ2-7, with D tentatively TRBD2 (5 bases). The germline V and J ends were trimmed by 1 base and 3 bases, with 10 bases remaining between them. CDR1 is SGHTA and CDR2 is FQGNSA in the germline V gene. This CDR3 spans 14 amino acids. CDR3 in amino acids: CASSLVFRGYEQYF. For the CDR3, the DNA is TGTGCCAGCAGCTTAGTATTCCGGGGCTACGAGCAGTACTTC.

The V gene is TRBV19, the J gene TRBJ1-1; D perhaps matches TRBD1 (5 bases). The CDR3 runs 15 residues. The V end lost 6 bases, the J end lost 4 bases, and 18 bases lay between the germline ends. Germline V gene lookup returns CDR1 LNHDA and CDR2 SQIVND (reference sequence). The CDR3 protein is CASSPGRDYSTEAFF. In DNA form, the CDR3 reads TGTGCCAGTAGCCCAGGTAGGGACTACAGCACTGAAGCTTTCTTT.

This clone occurred once. V is TRBV5-4 and J is TRBJ2-1; 13 positions agree with TRBD2. Germline V lookup: CDR1 SGHNT, CDR2 YYREEE (reference sequence). CDR3 length: 15 residues. J gave up 9 bases and V 4 bases, and 7 bases lay outside the gene matches. The CDR3 DNA is TGTGCCAGCAGCATGGGGACTAGCGGGATAGGTGAGCAGTTCTTC. This gives the protein CASSMGTSGIGEQFF.

The V call is TRBV27, the J call TRBJ2-3; possible D gene TRBD2, 6 bases. V lost 2 bases and J 4 bases, leaving 10 bases between the germline ends. Germline V gives CDR1 MNHEY, CDR2 SMNVEV (reference sequence). The CDR3 spans 14 residues. CDR3 nucleotides: TGTGCCAGCAGTTTAGGGGGGTCCGCAGATACGCAGTATTTT. It encodes CASSLGGSADTQYF.

V usage is TRBV11-2 and J usage is TRBJ1-1; no clear D gene. Per the germline V gene, CDR1 is SGHAT and CDR2 is FQNNGV. Trimming took 5 bases from V and 1 from J, leaving 17 bases between them. CDR3 length equals 16 residues. The CDR3 nucleotides are TGTGCCAGCAGCCAGCTGGTCTCACGAGGGAACACTGAAGCTTTCTTT. Amino acid sequence: CASSQLVSRGNTEAFF.

V usage is TRBV6-5 and J usage is TRBJ2-1, with D perhaps matching TRBD1 (5 bases). V lost 6 bases to trimming and J lost 4 bases, with 16 bases between them. The germline gives CDR1 MNHEY, CDR2 SVGAGI. This CDR3 has 15 amino acids. DNA for the CDR3: TGTGCCAGCAGCTCCCTCCGAGACAGATACAATGAGCAGTTCTTC. The encoded protein is CASSSLRDRYNEQFF.

The V and J genes are TRBV2 and TRBJ2-1; 7 bases are a match to TRBD2. This CDR3 has 15 residues. V was pared by 8 bases and J by 9 bases, with 16 bases of the junction left unmatched. Germline V gene sequence: CDR1 SNHLY, CDR2 FYNNEI. The CDR3: CASGGVGLEVGEQFF. As DNA, the CDR3 is TGTGCCAGCGGGGGGGTGGGTCTAGAGGTTGGTGAGCAGTTCTTC. The full variable domain, rest sourced from reference TRBV2 and TRBJ2-1, is EPEVTQTPSHQVTQMGQEVILRCVPISNHLYFYWYRQILGQKVEFLVSFYNNEISEKSEIFDDQFSVERPDGSNFTLKIRSTKLEDSAMYFCASGGVGLEVGEQFFGPGTRLTVL.

This rearrangement joins TRBV28 to TRBJ2-7; D is uncertain. The germline V and J ends were trimmed by 6 bases and 2 bases, with 8 bases remaining between them. CDR3 length: 12 residues. CDR1 is MDHEN and CDR2 is SYDVKM in the germline V gene. In nucleotides, the CDR3 is TGTGCCAGCAGCTCTAGTGCCTACGAGCAGTACTTC. The encoded protein is CASSSSAYEQYF.

The chain uses TRBV6-5 and TRBJ2-4, with D perhaps TRBD1 (5 bases). V was cut by 6 bases and J by 7 bases, with 16 bases left in between. This CDR3 contains 14 residues. The germline CDR1 and CDR2 sequences are MNHEY and SVGAGI. The CDR3 loop is CASSPRQKYNIQYF. The CDR3 nucleotides are TGTGCCAGCAGCCCCCGACAGAAGTACAACATTCAGTACTTC.

In this sample, this clone turned up once. The genes are TRBV27 and TRBJ1-1; unclear D gene. Germline CDR1 and CDR2: MNHEY and SMNVEV (reference sequence). V lost 1 base, J lost 4 bases, and 10 bases lay in between. The CDR3 consists of 14 residues. The CDR3 here is CASSLLLNPTEAFF. CDR3 in DNA: TGTGCCAGCAGTTTATTACTCAACCCCACTGAAGCTTTCTTT.

The rearrangement uses TRBV5-3 and TRBJ1-2, with D uncertain. TRBV5-3 falls under the ORF class, with uncertain function. The germline V and J ends were trimmed by 3 bases and 4 bases, with 7 bases remaining between them. This CDR3 spans 12 amino acids. The CDR3 protein is CARSSPVYGYTF. Here the CDR3 DNA reads TGTGCCAGAAGCTCTCCCGTCTATGGCTACACCTTC.

In this sample, this clone turned up once. The genes are TRBV27 and TRBJ2-3, with D unresolved. Trimming took off 6 bases at V and 0 bases at J, with 7 bases between the two ends. The CDR3 totals 13 residues. Per the germline V gene, CDR1 is MNHEY and CDR2 is SMNVEV (reference sequence). The CDR3 protein is CASSLLSTDTQYF. For the CDR3, the DNA is TGTGCCAGCAGCCTACTTAGCACAGATACGCAGTATTTT.

The CDR3 DNA sequence: TGTGCCAGCAGCCCAAGACTGCGTACCTCCTACGAGCAGTACTTC. Encoded protein: CASSPRLRTSYEQYF. The chain recombines TRBV28 with TRBJ2-7; D not resolved. The CDR3 sequence is 15 residues long. Trimming left V 6 bases short and J 0 bases short, with 15 bases between. CDR1 is MDHEN and CDR2 is SYDVKM in the germline V gene.